The rows below give T cell receptor beta chains drawn from one sample of a study of Graves' ophthalmopathy and Graves' hyperthyroidism. MiXCR was run by TCRdb on the multiplex PCR reads, yielding one entry per CDR3 protein. The data show about 740,000 distinct CDR3 sequences, 40% seen once. Sequences were obtained from peripheral blood. Receptors were obtained from an adult man with Graves' ophthalmopathy. Both conserved end residues are part of each CDR3. The order of the fields is CDR3 protein, CDR3 DNA, V gene, D gene, clone size, J gene. The D gene is left open where the match is weak. Clone size is given for some rows only: seen once, a few or many times, or a class if the clone is expanded.

CDR3: CASSLRELVGYTF
DNA: TGTGCCAGCAGCTTAAGAGAGTTGGTGGGCTACACCTTC
V: TRBV7-9
D: NA
size: NA
J: TRBJ1-2

CDR3: CASSMTGGGNQPQHF
DNA: TGTGCCAGTAGTATGACAGGGGGTGGAAATCAGCCCCAGCATTTT
V: TRBV19
D: TRBD1
size: few
J: TRBJ1-5

CDR3: CASRAGREETQYF
DNA: TGTGCCAGCAGGGCAGGGAGGGAAGAGACCCAGTACTTC
V: TRBV2
D: TRBD2
size: many
J: TRBJ2-5

CDR3: CASSEGVGPTGNTIYF
DNA: TGTGCCAGCAGTGAGGGGGTAGGTCCTACTGGAAACACCATATATTTT
V: TRBV6-5
D: NA
size: few
J: TRBJ1-3

CDR3: CASSPGRGRDEKLFF
DNA: TGTGCCAGCAGCCCGGGGCGGGGGAGGGATGAAAAACTGTTTTTT
V: TRBV7-2
D: NA
size: NA
J: TRBJ1-4

CDR3: CASRAGQGF
DNA: TGTGCCAGCAGGGCGGGACAGGGTTTT
V: TRBV7-9
D: TRBD1
size: NA
J: TRBJ2-3

CDR3: CASSLLAKRENTGELFF
DNA: TGTGCCAGCAGCTTGTTGGCGAAGCGGGAGAACACCGGGGAGCTGTTTTTT
V: TRBV5-6
D: TRBD2
size: once
J: TRBJ2-2

CDR3: CASSVRGSDGYTF
DNA: TGTGCCAGCAGCGTAAGGGGTTCGGATGGCTACACCTTC
V: TRBV2
D: NA
size: NA
J: TRBJ1-2

CDR3: CASSFRTGGQTEAFF
DNA: TGCGCCAGCAGCTTCAGGACAGGGGGCCAGACTGAAGCTTTCTTT
V: TRBV15
D: TRBD1
size: NA
J: TRBJ1-1

CDR3: CASSVGDRAYVLTF
DNA: TGTGCCAGTAGTGTAGGGGACAGGGCCTACGTCCTGACTTTC
V: TRBV19
D: TRBD1
size: NA
J: TRBJ2-6

CDR3: CAWSVNGYTF
DNA: TGTGCCTGGAGTGTAAATGGCTACACCTTC
V: TRBV7-2
D: NA
size: NA
J: TRBJ1-2

CDR3: CSVEVRGEQYF
DNA: TGCAGCGTTGAAGTACGAGGTGAGCAGTACTTC
V: TRBV29-1
D: NA
size: NA
J: TRBJ2-7

CDR3: CASSRRNNQPQHF
DNA: TGTGCCAGCAGTCGACGGAACAATCAGCCCCAGCATTTT
V: TRBV2
D: NA
size: many
J: TRBJ1-5

CDR3: CSGVGDRETQYF
DNA: TGCAGTGGCGTAGGGGATAGGGAGACCCAGTACTTC
V: TRBV20-1
D: NA
size: NA
J: TRBJ2-5

CDR3: CASRPDLTGELFF
DNA: TGTGCCAGCAGGCCTGACTTAACCGGGGAGCTGTTTTTT
V: TRBV12-3/TRBV12-4
D: NA
size: NA
J: TRBJ2-2

CDR3: CASSEPGLAGGEVFF
DNA: TGTGCCAGCAGTGAACCGGGACTAGCGGGAGGGGAGGTGTTCTTC
V: TRBV25-1
D: TRBD2
size: NA
J: TRBJ2-5

CDR3: CASSAGTGTTEAFF
DNA: TGTGCCAGCAGCGCCGGGACAGGAACGACTGAAGCTTTCTTT
V: TRBV7-9
D: TRBD1
size: many
J: TRBJ1-1

CDR3: CASSQDDRDYEQYF
DNA: TGCGCCAGCAGCCAGGATGACAGGGATTACGAGCAGTACTTC
V: TRBV4-3
D: TRBD1
size: NA
J: TRBJ2-7

CDR3: CASSSTDPWYEQYF
DNA: TGTGCCAGCAGCTCGACGGATCCCTGGTACGAGCAGTACTTC
V: TRBV7-9
D: NA
size: many
J: TRBJ2-7

CDR3: CASSYLNPPLSYEQYF
DNA: TGTGCCAGCAGTTACTTAAACCCACCTCTTTCCTACGAGCAGTACTTC
V: TRBV2
D: NA
size: once
J: TRBJ2-7

CDR3: CASSLQDNSPLHF
DNA: TGTGCCAGCAGTCTTCAGGACAATTCACCCCTCCACTTT
V: TRBV12-3/TRBV12-4
D: NA
size: few
J: TRBJ1-6

CDR3: CASSLDTPGVVDYGYTF
DNA: TGCGCCAGCAGCTTGGATACTCCAGGGGTTGTGGACTATGGCTACACCTTC
V: TRBV5-1
D: NA
size: few
J: TRBJ1-2

CDR3: CASSPRMESPLHF
DNA: TGTGCCAGCTCCCCGCGAATGGAATCACCCCTCCACTTT
V: TRBV6-5
D: NA
size: few
J: TRBJ1-6

CDR3: CASSEGDYSTDTQYF
DNA: TGCGCCAGCAGTGAGGGGGACTATAGCACAGATACGCAGTATTTT
V: TRBV10-1
D: TRBD2
size: NA
J: TRBJ2-3

CDR3: CASSLGGPGDWEKLFF
DNA: TGTGCCAGCAGCTTAGGGGGACCGGGCGATTGGGAAAAACTGTTTTTT
V: TRBV9
D: NA
size: NA
J: TRBJ1-4

CDR3: CASYGQNTEAFF
DNA: TGTGCCAGTTACGGACAGAACACTGAAGCTTTCTTT
V: TRBV19
D: NA
size: few
J: TRBJ1-1

CDR3: CASSVEAGTGELFF
DNA: TGTGCCAGCAGCGTAGAAGCTGGAACCGGGGAGCTGTTTTTT
V: TRBV9
D: NA
size: many
J: TRBJ2-2

CDR3: CSVGTGNSPLHF
DNA: TGCAGTGTAGGGACAGGGAATTCACCCCTCCACTTT
V: TRBV20-1
D: TRBD1
size: few
J: TRBJ1-6

CDR3: CSVLGRNSGNTF
DNA: TGCAGCGTTTTAGGCAGGAACTCTGGAAACACCTTC
V: TRBV29-1
D: NA
size: once
J: TRBJ1-2

CDR3: CASSIAGTGQAAGYTF
DNA: TGTGCCAGTAGTATAGCTGGGACAGGGCAAGCCGCTGGCTACACCTTC
V: TRBV19
D: TRBD1
size: NA
J: TRBJ1-2

CDR3: CASSLVPSPLHF
DNA: TGTGCCAGCAGTTTGGTACCTTCACCCCTCCACTTT
V: TRBV12-3/TRBV12-4
D: NA
size: many
J: TRBJ1-6

CDR3: CATSSVAGGIQETQYF
DNA: TGTGCCACCAGCAGCGTAGCGGGGGGGATCCAAGAGACCCAGTACTTC
V: TRBV15
D: TRBD2
size: NA
J: TRBJ2-5

CDR3: CASRLSGIGTYEQYF
DNA: TGTGCCAGCAGGTTAAGCGGGATAGGTACCTACGAGCAGTACTTC
V: TRBV9
D: TRBD2
size: few
J: TRBJ2-7

CDR3: CASSQRGLAGVGETQYF
DNA: TGTGCCAGCAGCCAAAGGGGACTAGCGGGAGTGGGCGAGACCCAGTACTTC
V: TRBV3-1
D: TRBD2
size: NA
J: TRBJ2-5

CDR3: CATSDFKMAHEKLFF
DNA: TGTGCCACCAGCGACTTTAAAATGGCGCATGAAAAACTGTTTTTT
V: TRBV15
D: NA
size: NA
J: TRBJ1-4

CDR3: CASSVLGDQPQHF
DNA: TGTGCCAGCAGTGTATTGGGGGATCAGCCCCAGCATTTT
V: TRBV2
D: NA
size: once
J: TRBJ1-5

CDR3: CASRDQGYIEDQPQHF
DNA: TGTGCCAGCAGGGATCAGGGTTACATCGAAGATCAGCCCCAGCATTTT
V: TRBV24-1
D: NA
size: few
J: TRBJ1-5

CDR3: CATSSPGHGNQPQHF
DNA: TGTGCCACCAGCAGTCCGGGCCATGGCAATCAGCCCCAGCATTTT
V: TRBV15
D: NA
size: NA
J: TRBJ1-5

CDR3: CSARDFGHMNTEAFF
DNA: TGCAGTGCTAGAGACTTCGGGCATATGAACACTGAAGCTTTCTTT
V: TRBV20-1
D: NA
size: NA
J: TRBJ1-1

CDR3: CAIRKDRALNTIYF
DNA: TGTGCCATCAGGAAAGACAGGGCCTTAAACACCATATATTTT
V: TRBV10-3
D: TRBD1
size: NA
J: TRBJ1-3

CDR3: CAGRQRGNSPLHF
DNA: TGTGCCGGCCGGCAGCGAGGGAATTCACCCCTCCACTTT
V: TRBV10-3
D: NA
size: NA
J: TRBJ1-6